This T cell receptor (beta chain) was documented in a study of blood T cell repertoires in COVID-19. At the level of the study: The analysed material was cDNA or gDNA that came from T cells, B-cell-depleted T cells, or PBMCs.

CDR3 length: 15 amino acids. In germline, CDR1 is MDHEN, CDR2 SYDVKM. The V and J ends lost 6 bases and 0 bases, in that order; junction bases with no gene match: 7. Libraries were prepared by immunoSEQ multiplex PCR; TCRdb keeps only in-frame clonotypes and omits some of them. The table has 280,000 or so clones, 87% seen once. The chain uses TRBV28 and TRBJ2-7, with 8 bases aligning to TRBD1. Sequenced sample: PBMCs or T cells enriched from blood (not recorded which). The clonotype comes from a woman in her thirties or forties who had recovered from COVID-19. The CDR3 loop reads CASRRGQASSYEQYF. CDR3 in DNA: TGTGCCAGCAGACGGGGACAGGCGAGCTCCTACGAGCAGTACTTC. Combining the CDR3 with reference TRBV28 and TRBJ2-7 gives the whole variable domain DVKVTQSSRYLVKRTGEKVFLECVQDMDHENMFWYRQDPGLGLRLIYFSYDVKMKEKGDIPEGYSVSREKKERFSLILESASTNQTSMYLCASRRGQASSYEQYFGPGTRLTVT.